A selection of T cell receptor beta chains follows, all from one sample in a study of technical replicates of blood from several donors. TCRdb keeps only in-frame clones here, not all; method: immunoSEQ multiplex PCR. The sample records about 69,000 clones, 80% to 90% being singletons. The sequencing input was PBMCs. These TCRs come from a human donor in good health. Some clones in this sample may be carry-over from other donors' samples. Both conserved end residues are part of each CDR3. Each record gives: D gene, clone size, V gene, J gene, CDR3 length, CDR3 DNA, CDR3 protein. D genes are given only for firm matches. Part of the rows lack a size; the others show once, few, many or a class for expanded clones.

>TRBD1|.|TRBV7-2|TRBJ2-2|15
TGTGCCAGCAGCCTACAGGGGGCGCCGGGCGGGGAGCTGTTTTTT
CASSLQGAPGGELFF
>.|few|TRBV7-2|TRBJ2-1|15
TGTGCCAGCAGCCTGCTTGCCCTAAATTACAATGAGCAGTTCTTC
CASSLLALNYNEQFF
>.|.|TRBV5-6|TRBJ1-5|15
TGTGCCAGCAGCTTGAGGGGGACACAAAATCAGCCCCAGCATTTT
CASSLRGTQNQPQHF
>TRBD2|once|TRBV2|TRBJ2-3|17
TGTGCCAGCAACGGGCCTAGCGGGAGTCCTCGCGCAGATACGCAGTATTTT
CASNGPSGSPRADTQYF
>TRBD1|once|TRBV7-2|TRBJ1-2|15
TGTGCCAGCAGCTCTAGGGACAGTATAAACTATGGCTACACCTTC
CASSSRDSINYGYTF
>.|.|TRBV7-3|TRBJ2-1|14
TGTGCCAGCAGCCTCCGGGGGGCGTGGAATGAGCAGTTCTTC
CASSLRGAWNEQFF
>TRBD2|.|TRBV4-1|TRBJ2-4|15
TGCGCCAGCAGCTATGACGGGGGGGCCAAAAACATTCAGTACTTC
CASSYDGGAKNIQYF
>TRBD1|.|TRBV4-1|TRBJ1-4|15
TGCGCCAGCAGCCAAGTTGGGACAGGGTTCGAAAAACTGTTTTTT
CASSQVGTGFEKLFF
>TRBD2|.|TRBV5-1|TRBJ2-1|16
TGCGCCAGCAGCCCCTCGGCGCGGGGGGGTTACAATGAGCAGTTCTTC
CASSPSARGGYNEQFF
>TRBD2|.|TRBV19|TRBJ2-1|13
TGTGCCAGCAGTAGCGGGGGGGCCTTTGAGCAGTTCTTC
CASSSGGAFEQFF
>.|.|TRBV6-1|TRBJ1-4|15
TGTGCCAGCAGTGAACTCGCGGGCTTTAATGAAAAACTGTTTTTT
CASSELAGFNEKLFF
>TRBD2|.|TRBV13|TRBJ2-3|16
TGTGCCAGCAGGATTTTTGCTAGCGGGAACACAGATACGCAGTATTTT
CASRIFASGNTDTQYF
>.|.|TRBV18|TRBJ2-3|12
TGTGCCAGCTCACCGGGGCAAGATACGCAGTATTTT
CASSPGQDTQYF
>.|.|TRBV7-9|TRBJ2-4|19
TGTGCCAGCAGCTTAGATGGTAGCGGAGGTAACTTAGCCAAAAACATTCAGTACTTC
CASSLDGSGGNLAKNIQYF
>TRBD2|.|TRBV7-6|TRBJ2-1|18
TGTGCCAGCAGCAGACTAGCGGGAGGGCCGGGGGACCTCAATGAGCAGTTCTTC
CASSRLAGGPGDLNEQFF
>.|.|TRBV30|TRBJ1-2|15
TGTGCCTGGAGTGCGCCCCCGACAGGAGACTATGGCTACACCTTC
CAWSAPPTGDYGYTF
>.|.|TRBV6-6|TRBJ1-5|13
TGTGCCAGCAGTTACTTAGAGGATCAGCCCCAGCATTTT
CASSYLEDQPQHF
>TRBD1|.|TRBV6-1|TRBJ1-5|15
TGTGCCAGCAGCAACCCACAGGGGAGCAATCAGCCCCAGCATTTT
CASSNPQGSNQPQHF
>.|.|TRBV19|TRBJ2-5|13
TGTGCCAGTAGTATGAGAACCTCAGAGACCCAGTACTTC
CASSMRTSETQYF
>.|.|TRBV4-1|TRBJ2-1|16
TGCGCCAGCAGCCAAAGGTCGGTAGGGAGGTACAATGAGCAGTTCTTC
CASSQRSVGRYNEQFF
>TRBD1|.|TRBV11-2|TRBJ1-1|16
TGTGCCAGCAGCCCGGGGGACAGTGGGTGGGACACTGAAGCTTTCTTT
CASSPGDSGWDTEAFF
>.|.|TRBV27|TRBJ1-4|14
TGTGCCAGCAGTGGGACAAGGGGGAATGAAAAACTGTTTTTT
CASSGTRGNEKLFF
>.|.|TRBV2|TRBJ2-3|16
TGTGCCAGCACCCTTGGACACAACCGCCCCGGAGATACGCAGTATTTT
CASTLGHNRPGDTQYF
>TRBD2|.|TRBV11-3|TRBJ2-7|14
TGTGCCAGCAGCTTGGGCGGGAGCAACGCCGAGCAGTACTTC
CASSLGGSNAEQYF
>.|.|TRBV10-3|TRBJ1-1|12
TGTGCCACCGGGGGGGCGCCAAATTTAGCTTTCTTT
CATGGAPNLAFF
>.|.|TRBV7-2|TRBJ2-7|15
TGTGCCAGCAGCCCTACGGCGGGGCAAGGCTACGAGCAGTACTTC
CASSPTAGQGYEQYF
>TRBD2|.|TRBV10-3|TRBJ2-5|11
TGTGCCACAGACGGGGGGGAGACCCAGTACTTC
CATDGGETQYF
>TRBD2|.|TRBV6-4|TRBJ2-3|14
TGTGCCAGCAGTGCTGGACTAGCGACAGATACGCAGTATTTT
CASSAGLATDTQYF
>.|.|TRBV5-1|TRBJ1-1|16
TGCGCCAGCAGCTTAAGGGCAGGGGACATGAACACTGAAGCTTTCTTT
CASSLRAGDMNTEAFF
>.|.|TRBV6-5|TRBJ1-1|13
TGTGCCAGCAGAGGACTAATAATCACTGAAGCTTTCTTT
CASRGLIITEAFF
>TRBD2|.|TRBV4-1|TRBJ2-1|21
TGCGCCAGCAGCCAACTCCGCCCGAGGGGACTAGCGGGAAGCTCCTACAATGAGCAGTTCTTC
CASSQLRPRGLAGSSYNEQFF
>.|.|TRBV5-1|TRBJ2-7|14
TGCGCCAGCAGCCTACTGACAGGATCCTACGAGCAGTACTTC
CASSLLTGSYEQYF
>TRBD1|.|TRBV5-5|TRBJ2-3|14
TGTGCCAGCAGCTCCATTGGACAGGGAGGTACGCAGTATTTT
CASSSIGQGGTQYF
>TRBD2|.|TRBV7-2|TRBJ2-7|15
TGTGCCAGCAGCTTAACTCGCGGGAGAAATCACGAGCAGTACTTC
CASSLTRGRNHEQYF
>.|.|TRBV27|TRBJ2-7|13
TGTGCCAGCAGTTTGAGGGGGTCCTACGAGCAGTACTTC
CASSLRGSYEQYF
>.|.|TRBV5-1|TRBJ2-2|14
TGCGCCAGCAGCCAGGACTCTTACACCGGGGAGCTGTTTTTT
CASSQDSYTGELFF
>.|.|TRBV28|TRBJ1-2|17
TGTGCCAGCAGTTTCGGATCTTACGACAGCACAAACTATGGCTACACCTTC
CASSFGSYDSTNYGYTF
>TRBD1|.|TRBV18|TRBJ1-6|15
TGTGCCAATCCGACAGGGGACGCCTATAATTCACCCCTCCACTTT
CANPTGDAYNSPLHF
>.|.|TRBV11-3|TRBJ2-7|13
TGTGCCAGCAGCTCACCCAGGGAGGACGAGCAGTACTTC
CASSSPREDEQYF
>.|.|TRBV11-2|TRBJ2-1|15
TGTGCCAGCAGTTCGGTGGGGGGTAGCTTGAATGAGCAGTTCTTC
CASSSVGGSLNEQFF
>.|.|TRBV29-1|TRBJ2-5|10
TGCAGCGTTCGGCAAGAGACCCAGTACTTC
CSVRQETQYF
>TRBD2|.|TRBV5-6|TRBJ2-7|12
TGTGCCAGCAGCCCGGGACTAGCCGAGCAGTACTTC
CASSPGLAEQYF